This T cell receptor beta chain was sequenced in a study of OX40 agonist ivuxolimab in advanced cancers. On the study more broadly: Patients were dosed with the agonistic anti-OX40 (CD134) antibody ivuxolimab.

Study-level points and caveats: The CD4+ and CD8+ T cells in the blood had expanded clonally by week 6 at 0.1 to 3.0 mg/kg.

CDR1 and CDR2 (germline): DFQATT, SNEGSKA (reference sequence). This CDR3 has 10 residues. Trimming cost V 3 bases and J 3 bases, with 3 bases left between them. For this clone: Its antigen remains unknown.

Method: immunoSEQ multiplex PCR; TCRdb's copy keeps in-frame clones and lacks some. Of about 61,000 clones in the sample, approximately 86% were seen once. This receptor was identified in an adult with an advanced solid tumor such as melanoma, head and neck, liver or kidney cancer. This chain links TRBV20-1 with TRBJ2-7; D is uncertain. The sequenced sample was CD4+ or CD8+ T cells sorted from blood, obtained in a trial of the OX40 agonist ivuxolimab. The CDR3: CSARDYEQYF. For the CDR3, the DNA is TGCAGTGCTAGGGACTACGAGCAGTACTTC.